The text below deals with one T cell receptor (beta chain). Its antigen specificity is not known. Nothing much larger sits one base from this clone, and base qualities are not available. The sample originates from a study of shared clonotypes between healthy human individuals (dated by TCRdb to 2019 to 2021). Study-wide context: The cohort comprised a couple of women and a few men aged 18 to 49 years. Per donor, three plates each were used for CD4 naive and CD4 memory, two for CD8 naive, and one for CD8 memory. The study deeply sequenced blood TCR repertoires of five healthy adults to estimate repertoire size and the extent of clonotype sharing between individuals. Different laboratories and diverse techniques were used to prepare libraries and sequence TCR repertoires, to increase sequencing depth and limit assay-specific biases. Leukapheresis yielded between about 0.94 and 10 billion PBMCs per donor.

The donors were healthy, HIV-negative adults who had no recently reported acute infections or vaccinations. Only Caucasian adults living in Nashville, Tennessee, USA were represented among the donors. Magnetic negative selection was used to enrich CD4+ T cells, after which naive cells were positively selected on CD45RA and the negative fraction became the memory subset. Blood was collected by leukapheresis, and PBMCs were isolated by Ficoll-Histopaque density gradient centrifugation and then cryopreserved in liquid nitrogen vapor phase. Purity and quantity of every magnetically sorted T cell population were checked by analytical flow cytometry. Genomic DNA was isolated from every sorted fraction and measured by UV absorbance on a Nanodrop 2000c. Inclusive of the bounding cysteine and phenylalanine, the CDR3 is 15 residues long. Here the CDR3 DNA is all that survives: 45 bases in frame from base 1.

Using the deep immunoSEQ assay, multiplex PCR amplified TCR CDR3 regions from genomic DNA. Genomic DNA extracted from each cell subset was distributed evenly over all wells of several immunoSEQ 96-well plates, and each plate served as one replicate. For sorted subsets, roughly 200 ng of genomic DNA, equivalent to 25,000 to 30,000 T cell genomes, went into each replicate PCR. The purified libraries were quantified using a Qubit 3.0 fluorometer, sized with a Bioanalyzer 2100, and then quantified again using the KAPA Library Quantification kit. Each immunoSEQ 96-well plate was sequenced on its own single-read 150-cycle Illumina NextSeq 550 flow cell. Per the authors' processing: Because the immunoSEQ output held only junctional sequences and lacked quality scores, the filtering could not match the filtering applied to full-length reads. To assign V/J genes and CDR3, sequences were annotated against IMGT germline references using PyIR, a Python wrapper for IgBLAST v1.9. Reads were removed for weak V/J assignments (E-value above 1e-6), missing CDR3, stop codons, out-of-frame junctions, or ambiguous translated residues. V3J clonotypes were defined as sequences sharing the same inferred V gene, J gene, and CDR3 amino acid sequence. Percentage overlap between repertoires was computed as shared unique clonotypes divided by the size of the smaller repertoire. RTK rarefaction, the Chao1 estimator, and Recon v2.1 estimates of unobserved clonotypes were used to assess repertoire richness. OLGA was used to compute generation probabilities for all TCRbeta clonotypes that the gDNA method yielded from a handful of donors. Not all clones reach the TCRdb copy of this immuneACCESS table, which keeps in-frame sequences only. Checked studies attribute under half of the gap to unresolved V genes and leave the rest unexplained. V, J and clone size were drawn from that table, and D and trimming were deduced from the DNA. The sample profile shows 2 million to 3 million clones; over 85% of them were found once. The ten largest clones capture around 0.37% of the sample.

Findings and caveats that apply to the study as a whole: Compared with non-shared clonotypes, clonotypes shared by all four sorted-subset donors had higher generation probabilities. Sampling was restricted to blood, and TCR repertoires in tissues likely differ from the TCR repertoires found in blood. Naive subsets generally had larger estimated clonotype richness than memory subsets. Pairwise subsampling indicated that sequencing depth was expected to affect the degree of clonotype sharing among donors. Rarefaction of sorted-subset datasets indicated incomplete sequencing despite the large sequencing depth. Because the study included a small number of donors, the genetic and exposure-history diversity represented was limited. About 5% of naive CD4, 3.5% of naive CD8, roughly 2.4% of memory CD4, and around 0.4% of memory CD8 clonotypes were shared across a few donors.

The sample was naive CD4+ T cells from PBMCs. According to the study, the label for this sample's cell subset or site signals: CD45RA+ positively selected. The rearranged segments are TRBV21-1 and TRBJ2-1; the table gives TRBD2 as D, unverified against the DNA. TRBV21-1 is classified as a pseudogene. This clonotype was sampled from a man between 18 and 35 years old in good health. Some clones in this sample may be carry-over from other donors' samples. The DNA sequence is TGTGCCAGCCCCATATCGAATAGCTCCTACAATGAGCAGTTCTTC. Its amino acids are CASPISNSSYNEQFF.